This T cell receptor beta chain was identified during a study of identical twins. Overall study results and limits: Twin-shared out-of-frame alpha sequences showed excess low generation probability. Partial confounding of zero-insertion analyses by invariant MAIT and iNKT cells was possible.

This clonotype was picked up a small number of times. Its target is unknown. Germline CDR1 reads SEHNR; CDR2 reads FQNEAQ (reference sequence). The V and J ends lost 6 bases and 2 bases respectively, with 12 bases between them. The CDR3 extends over 14 amino acids. TCRdb processed the 5' RACE reads anew with MiXCR; each CDR3 protein has one entry. Among about 890,000 distinct CDR3 sequences listed, about 12% were seen once. These same records also appear under a second study, on yellow fever vaccine responses in identical twins. That study reports: After vaccination, twins' T cell response reportedly seemed partly convergent, partly personalized.

This TCR was sampled from a woman between 18 and 29 years old in good health. The J gene is TRBJ2-3, the V gene TRBV7-9; possibly TRBD2 for D (6 bases). The specimen was PBMCs. The CDR3 reads CASSRAGSTDTQYF. The CDR3 DNA sequence: TGTGCCAGCAGTCGGGCGGGGTCCACAGATACGCAGTATTTT.